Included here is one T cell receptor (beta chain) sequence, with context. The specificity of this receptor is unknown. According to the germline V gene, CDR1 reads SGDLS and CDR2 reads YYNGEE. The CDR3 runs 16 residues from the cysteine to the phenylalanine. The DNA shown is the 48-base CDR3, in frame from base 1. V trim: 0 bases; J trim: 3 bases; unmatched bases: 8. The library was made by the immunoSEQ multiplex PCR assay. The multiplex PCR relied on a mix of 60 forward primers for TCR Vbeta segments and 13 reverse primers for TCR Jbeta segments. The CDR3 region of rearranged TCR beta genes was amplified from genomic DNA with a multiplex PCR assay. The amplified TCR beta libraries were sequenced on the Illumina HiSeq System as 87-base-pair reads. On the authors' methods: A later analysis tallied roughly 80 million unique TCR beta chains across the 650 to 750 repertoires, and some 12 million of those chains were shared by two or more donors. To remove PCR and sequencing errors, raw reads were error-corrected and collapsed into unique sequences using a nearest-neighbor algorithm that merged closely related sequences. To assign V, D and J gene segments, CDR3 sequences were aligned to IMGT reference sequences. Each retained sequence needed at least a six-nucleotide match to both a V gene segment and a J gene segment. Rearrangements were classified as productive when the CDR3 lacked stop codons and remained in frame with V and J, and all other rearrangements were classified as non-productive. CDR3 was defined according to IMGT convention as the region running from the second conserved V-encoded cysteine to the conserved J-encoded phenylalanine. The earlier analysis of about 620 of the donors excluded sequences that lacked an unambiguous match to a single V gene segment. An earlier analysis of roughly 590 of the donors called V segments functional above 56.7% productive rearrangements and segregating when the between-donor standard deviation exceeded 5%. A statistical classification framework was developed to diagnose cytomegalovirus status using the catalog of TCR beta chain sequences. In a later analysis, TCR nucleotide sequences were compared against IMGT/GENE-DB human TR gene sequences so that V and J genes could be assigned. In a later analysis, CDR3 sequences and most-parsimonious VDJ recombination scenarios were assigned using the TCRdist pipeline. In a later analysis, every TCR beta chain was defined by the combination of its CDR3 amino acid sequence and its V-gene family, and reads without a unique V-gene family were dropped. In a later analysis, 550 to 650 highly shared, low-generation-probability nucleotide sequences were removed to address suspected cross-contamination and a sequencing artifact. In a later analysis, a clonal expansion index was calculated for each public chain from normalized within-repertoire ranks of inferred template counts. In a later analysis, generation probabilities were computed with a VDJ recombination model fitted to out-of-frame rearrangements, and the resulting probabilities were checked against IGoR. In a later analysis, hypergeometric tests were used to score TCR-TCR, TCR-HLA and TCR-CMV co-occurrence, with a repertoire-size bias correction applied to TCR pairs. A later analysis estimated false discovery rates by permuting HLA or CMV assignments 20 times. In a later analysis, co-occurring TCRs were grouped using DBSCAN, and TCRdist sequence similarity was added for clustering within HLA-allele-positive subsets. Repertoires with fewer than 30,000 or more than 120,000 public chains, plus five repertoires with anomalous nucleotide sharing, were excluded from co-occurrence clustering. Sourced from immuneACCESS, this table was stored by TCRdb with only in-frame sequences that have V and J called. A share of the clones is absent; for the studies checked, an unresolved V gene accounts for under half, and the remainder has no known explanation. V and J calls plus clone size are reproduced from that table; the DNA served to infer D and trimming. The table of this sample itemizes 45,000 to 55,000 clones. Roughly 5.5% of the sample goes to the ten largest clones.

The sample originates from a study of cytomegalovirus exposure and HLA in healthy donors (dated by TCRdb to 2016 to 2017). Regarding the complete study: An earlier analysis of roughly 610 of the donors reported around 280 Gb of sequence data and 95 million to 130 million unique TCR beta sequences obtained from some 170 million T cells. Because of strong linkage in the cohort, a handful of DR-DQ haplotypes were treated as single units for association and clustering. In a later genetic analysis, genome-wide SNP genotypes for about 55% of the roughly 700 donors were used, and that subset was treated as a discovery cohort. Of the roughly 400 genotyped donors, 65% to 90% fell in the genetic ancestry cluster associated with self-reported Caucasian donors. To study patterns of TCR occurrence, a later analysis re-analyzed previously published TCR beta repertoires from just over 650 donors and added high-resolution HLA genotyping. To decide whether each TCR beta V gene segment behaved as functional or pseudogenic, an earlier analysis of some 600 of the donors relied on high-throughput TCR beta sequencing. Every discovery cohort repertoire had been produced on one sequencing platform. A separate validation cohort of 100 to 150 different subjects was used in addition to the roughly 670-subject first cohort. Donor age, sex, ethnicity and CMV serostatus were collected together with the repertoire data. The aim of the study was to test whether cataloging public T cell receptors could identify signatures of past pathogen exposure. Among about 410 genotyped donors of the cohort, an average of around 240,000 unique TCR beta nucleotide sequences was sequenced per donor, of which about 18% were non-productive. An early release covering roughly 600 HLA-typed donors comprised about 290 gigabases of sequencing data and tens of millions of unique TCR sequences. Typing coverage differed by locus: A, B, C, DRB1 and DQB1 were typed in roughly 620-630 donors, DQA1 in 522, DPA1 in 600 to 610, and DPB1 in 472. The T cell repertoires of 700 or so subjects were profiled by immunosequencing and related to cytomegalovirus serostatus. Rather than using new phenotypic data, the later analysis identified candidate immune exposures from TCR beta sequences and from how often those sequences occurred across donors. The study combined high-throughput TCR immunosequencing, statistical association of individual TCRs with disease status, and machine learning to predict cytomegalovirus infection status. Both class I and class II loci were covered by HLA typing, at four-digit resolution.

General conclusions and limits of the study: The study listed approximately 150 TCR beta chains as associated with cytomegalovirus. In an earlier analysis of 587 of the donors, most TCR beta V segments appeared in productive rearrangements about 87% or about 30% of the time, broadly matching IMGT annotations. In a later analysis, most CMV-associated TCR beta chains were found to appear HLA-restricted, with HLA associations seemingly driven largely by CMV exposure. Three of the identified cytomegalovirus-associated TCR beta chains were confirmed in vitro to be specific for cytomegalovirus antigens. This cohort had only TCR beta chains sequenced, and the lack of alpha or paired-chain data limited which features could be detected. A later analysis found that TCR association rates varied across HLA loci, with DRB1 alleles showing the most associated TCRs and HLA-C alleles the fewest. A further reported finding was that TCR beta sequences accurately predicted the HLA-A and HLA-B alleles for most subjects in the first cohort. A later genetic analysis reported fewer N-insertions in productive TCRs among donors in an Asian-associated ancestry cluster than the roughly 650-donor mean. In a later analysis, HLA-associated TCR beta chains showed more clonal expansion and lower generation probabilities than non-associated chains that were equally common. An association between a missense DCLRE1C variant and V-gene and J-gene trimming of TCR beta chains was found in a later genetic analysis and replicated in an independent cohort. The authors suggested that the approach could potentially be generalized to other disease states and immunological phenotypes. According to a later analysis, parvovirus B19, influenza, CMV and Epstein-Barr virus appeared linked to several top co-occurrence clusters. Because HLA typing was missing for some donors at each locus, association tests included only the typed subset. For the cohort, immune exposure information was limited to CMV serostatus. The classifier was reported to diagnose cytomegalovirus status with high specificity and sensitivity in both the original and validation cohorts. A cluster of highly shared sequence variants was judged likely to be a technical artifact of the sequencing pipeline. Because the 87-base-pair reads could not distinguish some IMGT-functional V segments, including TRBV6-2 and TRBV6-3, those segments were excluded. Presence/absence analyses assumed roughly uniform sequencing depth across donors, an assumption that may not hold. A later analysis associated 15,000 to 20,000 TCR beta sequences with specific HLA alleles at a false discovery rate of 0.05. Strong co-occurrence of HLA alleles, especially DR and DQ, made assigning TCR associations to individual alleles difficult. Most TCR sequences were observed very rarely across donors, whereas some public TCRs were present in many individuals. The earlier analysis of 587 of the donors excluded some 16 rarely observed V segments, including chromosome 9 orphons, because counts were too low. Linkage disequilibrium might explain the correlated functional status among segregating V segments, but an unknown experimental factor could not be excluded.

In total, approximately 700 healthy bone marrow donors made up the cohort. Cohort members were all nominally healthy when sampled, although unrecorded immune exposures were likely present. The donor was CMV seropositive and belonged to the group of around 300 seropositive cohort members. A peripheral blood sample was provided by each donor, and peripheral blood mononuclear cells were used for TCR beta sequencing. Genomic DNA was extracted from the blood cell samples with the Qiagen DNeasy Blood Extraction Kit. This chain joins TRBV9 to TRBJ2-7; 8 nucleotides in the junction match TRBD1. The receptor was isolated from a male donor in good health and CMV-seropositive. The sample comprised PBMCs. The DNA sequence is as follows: TGTGCCAGCAGCGTAGGTCGACCCGGGACAGGCTACGAGCAGTACTTC. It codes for CASSVGRPGTGYEQYF.